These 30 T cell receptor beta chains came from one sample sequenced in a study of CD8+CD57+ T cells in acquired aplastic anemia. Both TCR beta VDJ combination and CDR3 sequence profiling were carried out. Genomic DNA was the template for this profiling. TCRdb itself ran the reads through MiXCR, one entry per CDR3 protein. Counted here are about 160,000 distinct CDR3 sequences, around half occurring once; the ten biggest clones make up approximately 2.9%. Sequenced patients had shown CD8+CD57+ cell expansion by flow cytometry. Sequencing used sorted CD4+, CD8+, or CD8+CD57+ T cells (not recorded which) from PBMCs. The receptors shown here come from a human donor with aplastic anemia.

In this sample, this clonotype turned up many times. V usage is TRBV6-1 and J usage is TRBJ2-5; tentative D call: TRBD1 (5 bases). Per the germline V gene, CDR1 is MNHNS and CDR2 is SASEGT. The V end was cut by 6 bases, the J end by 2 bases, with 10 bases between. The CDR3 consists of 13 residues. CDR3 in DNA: TGTGCCAGCAGCCGACGACAGCAAGAGACCCAGTACTTC. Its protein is CASSRRQQETQYF.

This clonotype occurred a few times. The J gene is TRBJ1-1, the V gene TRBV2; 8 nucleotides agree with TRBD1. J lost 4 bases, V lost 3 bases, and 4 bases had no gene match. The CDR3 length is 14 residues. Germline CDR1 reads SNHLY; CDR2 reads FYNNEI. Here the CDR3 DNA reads TGTGCCAGCAGTGAGGCAGGGGGCTTCACTGAAGCTTTCTTT. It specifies CASSEAGGFTEAFF.

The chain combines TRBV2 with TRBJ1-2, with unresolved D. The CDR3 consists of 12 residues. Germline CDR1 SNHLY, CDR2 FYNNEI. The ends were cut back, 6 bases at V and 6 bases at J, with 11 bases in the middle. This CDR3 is CASSLANNGYTF. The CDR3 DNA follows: TGTGCCAGCAGCCTAGCGAACAATGGCTACACCTTC.

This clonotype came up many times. This CDR3 reads CAWMKGAETQYF. CDR3 bases: TGTGCCTGGATGAAGGGGGCAGAGACCCAGTACTTC. The chain joins TRBV30 to TRBJ2-5; TRBD1 matches 7 bases. The CDR3 runs 12 residues. The ends lost 4 bases at V and 4 bases at J; junction bases unmatched: 3. Germline CDR1 reads GTSNPN; CDR2 reads SVGIG (reference sequence).

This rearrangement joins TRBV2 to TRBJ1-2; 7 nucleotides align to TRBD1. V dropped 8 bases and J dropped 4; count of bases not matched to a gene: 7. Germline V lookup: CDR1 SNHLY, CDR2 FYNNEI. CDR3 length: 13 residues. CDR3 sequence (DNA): TGTGCCAGCCAGGCGGGACAGCTCTATGGCTACACCTTC. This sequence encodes CASQAGQLYGYTF.

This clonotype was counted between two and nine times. The CDR3 bases are TGTGCCAGCAGCCAAGGGCCCCTCCCATACGATAGCAATCAGCCCCAGCATTTT. This codes for CASSQGPLPYDSNQPQHF. The chain is built from TRBV2 and TRBJ1-5; D is unclear. V dropped 6 bases and J dropped 0 bases, with 21 bases sitting between them. Germline CDR1 is SNHLY and CDR2 is FYNNEI. This CDR3 is 18 amino acids long.

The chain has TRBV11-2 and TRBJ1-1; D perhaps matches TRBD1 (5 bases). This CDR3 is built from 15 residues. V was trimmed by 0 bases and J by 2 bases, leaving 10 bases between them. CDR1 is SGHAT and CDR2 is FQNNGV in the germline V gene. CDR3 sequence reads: CASSLDQGFNTEAFF. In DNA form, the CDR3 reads TGTGCCAGCAGCTTAGACCAGGGATTTAACACTGAAGCTTTCTTT.

The CDR3: CSVEFGGKSSYEQYF. The CDR3 coding sequence is TGCAGCGTTGAATTCGGGGGGAAGAGCTCCTACGAGCAGTACTTC. This chain connects TRBV29-1 to TRBJ2-7; 7 nucleotides align to TRBD2. The CDR3 runs 15 residues. The V segment lost 2 bases and the J segment 0 bases; nucleotides outside the gene matches: 7. The germline V gene encodes CDR1 SQVTM and CDR2 ANQGSEA.

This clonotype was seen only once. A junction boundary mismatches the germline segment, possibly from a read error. This CDR3 is CAGSFRADTEAFF. CDR3 bases: TGTGCCGGCAGCTTCAGGGCGGACACTGAAGCTTTCTTT. The chain is built from TRBV7-3 and TRBJ1-1, with a tentative D call TRBD1 (5 bases). The CDR3 length is 13 residues. Germline values: CDR1 SGHTA, CDR2 FQGTGA.

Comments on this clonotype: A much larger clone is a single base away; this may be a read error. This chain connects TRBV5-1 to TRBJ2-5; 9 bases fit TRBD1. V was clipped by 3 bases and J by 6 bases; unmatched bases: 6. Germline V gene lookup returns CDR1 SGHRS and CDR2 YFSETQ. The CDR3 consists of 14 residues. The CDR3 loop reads CASSSQGAGQTQYF. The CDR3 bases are TGCGCCAGCAGCTCACAGGGGGCGGGGCAGACCCAGTACTTC.

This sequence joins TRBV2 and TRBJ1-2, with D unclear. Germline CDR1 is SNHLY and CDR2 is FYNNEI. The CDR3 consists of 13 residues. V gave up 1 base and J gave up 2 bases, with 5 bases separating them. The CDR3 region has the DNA TGTGCCAGCAGTGAAGTGGACAACTATGGCTACACCTTC. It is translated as CASSEVDNYGYTF.

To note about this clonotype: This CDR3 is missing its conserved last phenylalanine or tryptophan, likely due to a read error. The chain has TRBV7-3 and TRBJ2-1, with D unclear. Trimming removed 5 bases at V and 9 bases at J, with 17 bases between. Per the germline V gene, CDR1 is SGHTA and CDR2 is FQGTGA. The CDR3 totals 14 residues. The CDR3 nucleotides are TGTGCCAGCAGCCCTGAGGACGTCTCCAGTGAGCAGTTCCTC. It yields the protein CASSPEDVSSEQFL.

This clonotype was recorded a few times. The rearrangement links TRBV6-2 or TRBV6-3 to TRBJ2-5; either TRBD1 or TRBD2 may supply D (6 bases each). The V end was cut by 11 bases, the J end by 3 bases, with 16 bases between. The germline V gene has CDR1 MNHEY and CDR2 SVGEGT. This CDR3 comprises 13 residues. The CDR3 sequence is CALAEGGKETQYF. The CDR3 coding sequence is TGTGCCCTCGCCGAGGGGGGTAAAGAGACCCAGTACTTC.

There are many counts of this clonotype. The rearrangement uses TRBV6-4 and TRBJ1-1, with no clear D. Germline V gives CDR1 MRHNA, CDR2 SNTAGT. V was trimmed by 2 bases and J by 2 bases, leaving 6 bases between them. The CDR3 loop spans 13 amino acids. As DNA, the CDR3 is TGTGCCAGCAGTGACGGATTCAACACTGAAGCTTTCTTT. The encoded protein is CASSDGFNTEAFF.

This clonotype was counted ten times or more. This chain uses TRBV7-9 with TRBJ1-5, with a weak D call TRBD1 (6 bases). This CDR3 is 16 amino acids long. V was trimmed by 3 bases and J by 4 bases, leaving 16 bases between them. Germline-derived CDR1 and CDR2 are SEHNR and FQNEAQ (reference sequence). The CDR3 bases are TGTGCCAGCAGCTTTGGGTCGGCAGGGGCAAATCAGCCCCAGCATTTT. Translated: CASSFGSAGANQPQHF.

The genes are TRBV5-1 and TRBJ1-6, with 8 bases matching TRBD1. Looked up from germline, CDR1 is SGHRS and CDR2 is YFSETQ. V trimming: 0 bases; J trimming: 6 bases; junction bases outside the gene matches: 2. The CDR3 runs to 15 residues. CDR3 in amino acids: CASSLETGVNSPLHF. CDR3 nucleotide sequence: TGCGCCAGCAGCTTGGAGACAGGGGTTAATTCACCCCTCCACTTT.

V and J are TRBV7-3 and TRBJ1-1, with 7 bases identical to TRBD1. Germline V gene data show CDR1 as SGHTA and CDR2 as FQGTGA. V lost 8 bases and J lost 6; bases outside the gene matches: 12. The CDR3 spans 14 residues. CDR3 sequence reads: CASGEGARVAEAFF. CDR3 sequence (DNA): TGTGCCAGCGGGGAGGGGGCGCGAGTCGCTGAAGCTTTCTTT.

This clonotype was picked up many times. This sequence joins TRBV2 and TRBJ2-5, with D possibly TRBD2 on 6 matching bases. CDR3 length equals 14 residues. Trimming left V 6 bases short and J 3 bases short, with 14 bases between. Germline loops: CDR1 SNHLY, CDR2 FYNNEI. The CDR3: CASRGRGAKETQYF. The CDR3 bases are TGTGCCAGCAGGGGCCGCGGGGCTAAAGAGACCCAGTACTTC.

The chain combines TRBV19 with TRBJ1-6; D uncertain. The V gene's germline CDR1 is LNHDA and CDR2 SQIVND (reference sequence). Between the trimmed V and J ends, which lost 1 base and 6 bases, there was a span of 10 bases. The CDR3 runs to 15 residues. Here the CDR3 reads CASSIVPGINSPLHF. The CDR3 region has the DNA TGTGCCAGTAGTATAGTCCCGGGAATTAATTCACCCCTCCACTTT. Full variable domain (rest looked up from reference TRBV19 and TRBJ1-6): DGGITQSPKYLFRKEGQNVTLSCEQNLNHDAMYWYRQDPGQGLRLIYYSQIVNDFQKGDIAEGYSVSREKKESFPLTVTSAQKNPTAFYLCASSIVPGINSPLHFGNGTRLTVT.

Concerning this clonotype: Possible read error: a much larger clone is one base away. CDR3 region: CASSLGSPLNVQYF. The CDR3, as DNA: TGTGCCAGCAGCTTAGGTTCTCCTCTAAACGTTCAGTACTTC. V usage is TRBV7-2 and J usage is TRBJ2-4; D unclear. Germline V CDR1 and CDR2: SGHTA, FQGNSA. The CDR3 contains 14 residues.

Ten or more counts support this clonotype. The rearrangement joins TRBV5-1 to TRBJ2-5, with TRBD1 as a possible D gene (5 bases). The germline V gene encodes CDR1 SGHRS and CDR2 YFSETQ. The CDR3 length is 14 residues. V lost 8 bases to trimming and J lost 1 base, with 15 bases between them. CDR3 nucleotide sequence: TGCGCCAGTAGTATTCAGGGATCCCAAGAGACCCAGTACTTC. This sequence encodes CASSIQGSQETQYF.

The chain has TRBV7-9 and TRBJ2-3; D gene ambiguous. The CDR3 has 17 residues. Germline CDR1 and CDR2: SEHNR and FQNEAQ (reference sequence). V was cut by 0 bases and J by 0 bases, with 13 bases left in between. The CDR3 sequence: CASSLAVGSTSTDTQYF. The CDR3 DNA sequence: TGTGCCAGCAGCTTAGCAGTGGGTTCTACTAGCACAGATACGCAGTATTTT.

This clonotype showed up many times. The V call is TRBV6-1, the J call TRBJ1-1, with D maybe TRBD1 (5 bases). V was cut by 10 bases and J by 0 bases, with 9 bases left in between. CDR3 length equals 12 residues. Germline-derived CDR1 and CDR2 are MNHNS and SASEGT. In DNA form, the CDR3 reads TGTGCCATGGGACCGATGAACACTGAAGCTTTCTTT. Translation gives CAMGPMNTEAFF.

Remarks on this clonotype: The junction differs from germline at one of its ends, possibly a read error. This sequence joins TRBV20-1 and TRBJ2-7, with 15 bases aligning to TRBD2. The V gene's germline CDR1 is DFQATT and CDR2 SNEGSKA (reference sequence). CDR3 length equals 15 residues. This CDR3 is CSAGLAGGRRYEQCF. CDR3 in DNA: TGCAGTGCTGGACTAGCGGGAGGGCGGAGATACGAGCAGTGCTTC.

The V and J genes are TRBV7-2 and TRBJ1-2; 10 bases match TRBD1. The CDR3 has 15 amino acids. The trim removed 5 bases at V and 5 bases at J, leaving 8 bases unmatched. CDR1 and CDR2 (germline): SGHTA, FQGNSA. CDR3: CASSPQADRGYGYTF. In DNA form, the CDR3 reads TGTGCCAGCAGCCCCCAGGCGGACAGGGGGTATGGCTACACCTTC.

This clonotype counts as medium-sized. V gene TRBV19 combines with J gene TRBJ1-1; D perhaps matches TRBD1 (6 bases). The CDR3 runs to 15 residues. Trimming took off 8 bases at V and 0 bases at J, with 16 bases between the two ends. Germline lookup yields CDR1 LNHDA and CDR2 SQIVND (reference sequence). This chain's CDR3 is CASYRTGGMNTEAFF. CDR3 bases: TGTGCCAGTTACAGAACGGGGGGCATGAACACTGAAGCTTTCTTT.

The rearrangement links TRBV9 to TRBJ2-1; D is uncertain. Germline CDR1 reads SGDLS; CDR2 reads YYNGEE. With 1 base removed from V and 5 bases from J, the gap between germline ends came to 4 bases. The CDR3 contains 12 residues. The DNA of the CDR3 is TGTGCCAGCAGCGTACAGAACAATGAGCAGTTCTTC. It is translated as CASSVQNNEQFF.

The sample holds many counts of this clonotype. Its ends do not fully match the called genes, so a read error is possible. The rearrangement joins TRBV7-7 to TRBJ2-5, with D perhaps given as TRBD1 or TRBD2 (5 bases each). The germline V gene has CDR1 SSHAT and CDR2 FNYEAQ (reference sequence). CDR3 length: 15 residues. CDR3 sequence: CASSLDQGSGETQYF. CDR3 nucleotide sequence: TGTGCTAGCAGCTTAGATCAGGGAAGCGGAGAGACCCAGTACTTC.

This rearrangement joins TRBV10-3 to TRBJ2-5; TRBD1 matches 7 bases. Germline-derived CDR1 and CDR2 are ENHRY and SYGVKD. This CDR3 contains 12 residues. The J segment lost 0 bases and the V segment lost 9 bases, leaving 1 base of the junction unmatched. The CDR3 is CAIRGHQETQYF. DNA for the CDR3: TGTGCCATAAGGGGGCACCAAGAGACCCAGTACTTC.

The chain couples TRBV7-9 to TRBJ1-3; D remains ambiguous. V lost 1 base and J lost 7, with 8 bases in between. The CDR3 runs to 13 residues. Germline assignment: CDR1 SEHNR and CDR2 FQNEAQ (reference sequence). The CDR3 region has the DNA TGTGCCAGCAGCTTAGGCCTGGGGAACACCATATATTTT. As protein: CASSLGLGNTIYF. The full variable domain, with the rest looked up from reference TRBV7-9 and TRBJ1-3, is DTGVSQNPRHKITKRGQNVTFRCDPISEHNRLYWYRQTLGQGPEFLTYFQNEAQLEKSRLLSDRFSAERPKGSFSTLEIQRTEQGDSAMYLCASSLGLGNTIYFGEGSWLTVV.